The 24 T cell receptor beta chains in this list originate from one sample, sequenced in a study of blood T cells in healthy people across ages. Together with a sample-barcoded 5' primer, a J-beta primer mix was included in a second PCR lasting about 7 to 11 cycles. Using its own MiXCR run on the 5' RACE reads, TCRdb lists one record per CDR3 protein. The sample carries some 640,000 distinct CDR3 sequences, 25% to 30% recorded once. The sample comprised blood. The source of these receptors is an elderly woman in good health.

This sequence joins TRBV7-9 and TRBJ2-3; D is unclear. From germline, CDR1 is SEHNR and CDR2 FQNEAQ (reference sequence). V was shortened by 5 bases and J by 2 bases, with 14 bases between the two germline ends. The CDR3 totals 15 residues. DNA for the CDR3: TGTGCCAGCAGCCTCTACGACGGGTTCACAGATACGCAGTATTTT. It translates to CASSLYDGFTDTQYF.

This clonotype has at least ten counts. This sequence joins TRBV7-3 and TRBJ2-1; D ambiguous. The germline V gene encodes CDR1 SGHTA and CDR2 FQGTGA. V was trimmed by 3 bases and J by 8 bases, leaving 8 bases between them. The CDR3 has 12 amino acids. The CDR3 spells CASSFDIHEQFF. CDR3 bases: TGTGCCAGCAGCTTCGACATTCATGAGCAGTTCTTC.

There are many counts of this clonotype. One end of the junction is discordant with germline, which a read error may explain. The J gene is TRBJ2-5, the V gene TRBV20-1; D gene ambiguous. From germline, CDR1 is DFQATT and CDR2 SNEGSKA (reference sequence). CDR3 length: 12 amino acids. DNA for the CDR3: TGCAGTGCTAGTGACTTCCAAAAGACCCAGTACTTC. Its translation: CSASDFQKTQYF.

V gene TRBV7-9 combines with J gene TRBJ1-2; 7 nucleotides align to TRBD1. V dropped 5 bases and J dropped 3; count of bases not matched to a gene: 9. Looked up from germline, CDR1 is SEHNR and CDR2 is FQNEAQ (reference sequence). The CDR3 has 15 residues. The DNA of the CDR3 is TGTGCCAGCAGCCATGGACAGGCGCCTTACTATGGCTACACCTTC. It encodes CASSHGQAPYYGYTF.

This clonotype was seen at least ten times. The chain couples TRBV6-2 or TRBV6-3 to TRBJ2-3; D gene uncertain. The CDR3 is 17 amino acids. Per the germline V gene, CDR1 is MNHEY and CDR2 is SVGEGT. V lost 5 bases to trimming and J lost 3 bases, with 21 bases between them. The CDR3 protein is CASSHRPRAPLTDTQYF. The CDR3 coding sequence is TGTGCCAGCAGTCACCGTCCCCGGGCCCCGTTGACAGATACGCAGTATTTT.

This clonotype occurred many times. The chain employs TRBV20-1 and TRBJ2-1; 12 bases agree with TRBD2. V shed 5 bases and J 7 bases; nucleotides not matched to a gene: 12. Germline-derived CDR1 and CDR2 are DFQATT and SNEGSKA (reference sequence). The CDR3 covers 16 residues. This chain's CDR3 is CSAPRSSGGVWNEQFF. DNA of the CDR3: TGCAGTGCTCCCCGCTCTAGCGGGGGGGTGTGGAATGAGCAGTTCTTC.

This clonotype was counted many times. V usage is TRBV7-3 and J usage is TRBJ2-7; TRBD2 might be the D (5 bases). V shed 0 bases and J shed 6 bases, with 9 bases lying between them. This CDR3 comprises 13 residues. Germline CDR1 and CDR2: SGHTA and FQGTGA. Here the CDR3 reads CASSLTVLGEQYF. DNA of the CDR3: TGTGCCAGCAGCTTAACGGTACTAGGCGAGCAGTACTTC.

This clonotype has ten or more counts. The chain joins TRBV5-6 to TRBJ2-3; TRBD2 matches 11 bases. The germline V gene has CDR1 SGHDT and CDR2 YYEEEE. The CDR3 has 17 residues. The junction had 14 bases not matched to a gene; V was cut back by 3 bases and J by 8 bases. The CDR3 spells CASSWGGLAALKGTQYF. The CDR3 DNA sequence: TGTGCCAGCAGCTGGGGGGGACTAGCGGCTCTAAAAGGTACGCAGTATTTT. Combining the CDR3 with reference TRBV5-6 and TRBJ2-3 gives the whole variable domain DAGVTQSPTHLIKTRGQQVTLRCSPKSGHDTVSWYQQALGQGPQFIFQYYEEEERQRGNFPDRFSGHQFPNYSSELNVNALLLGDSALYLCASSWGGLAALKGTQYFGPGTRLTVL.

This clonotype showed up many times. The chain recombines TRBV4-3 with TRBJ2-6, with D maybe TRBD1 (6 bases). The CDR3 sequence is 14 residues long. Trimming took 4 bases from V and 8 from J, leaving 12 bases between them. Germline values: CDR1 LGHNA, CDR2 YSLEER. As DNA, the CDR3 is TGCGCCAGCAGCCCCGAGGGGGAGTCCAACGTCCTGACTTTC. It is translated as CASSPEGESNVLTF.

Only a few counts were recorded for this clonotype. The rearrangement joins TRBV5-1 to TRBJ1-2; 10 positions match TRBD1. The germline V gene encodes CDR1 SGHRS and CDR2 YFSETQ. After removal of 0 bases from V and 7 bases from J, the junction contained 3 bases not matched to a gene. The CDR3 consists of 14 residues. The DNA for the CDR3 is TGCGCCAGCAGCTTGGCCGGGACAGGGGCTGGCTACACCTTC. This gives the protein CASSLAGTGAGYTF.

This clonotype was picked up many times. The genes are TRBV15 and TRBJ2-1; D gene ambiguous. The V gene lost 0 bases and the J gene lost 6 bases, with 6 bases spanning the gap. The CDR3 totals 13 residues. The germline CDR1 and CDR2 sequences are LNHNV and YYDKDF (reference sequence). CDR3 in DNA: TGTGCCACCAGCAGAGATCAGTTCAATGAGCAGTTCTTC. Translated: CATSRDQFNEQFF.

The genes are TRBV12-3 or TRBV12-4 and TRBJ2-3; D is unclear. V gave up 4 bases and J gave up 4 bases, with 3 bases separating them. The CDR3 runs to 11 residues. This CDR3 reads CASSSSDTQYF. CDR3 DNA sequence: TGTGCCAGCAGTTCGTCAGATACGCAGTATTTT.

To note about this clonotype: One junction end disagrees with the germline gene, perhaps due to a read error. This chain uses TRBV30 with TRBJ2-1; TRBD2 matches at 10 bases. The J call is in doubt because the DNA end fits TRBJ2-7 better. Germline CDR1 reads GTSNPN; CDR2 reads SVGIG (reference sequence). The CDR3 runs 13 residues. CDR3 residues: CARSGGAYNEQYF. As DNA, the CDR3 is TGTGCCCGGAGCGGGGGGGCCTACAATGAGCAGTACTTC.

CDR3 sequence reads: CASSLRGGAHSSTNYYEQYF. The CDR3 coding sequence is TGTGCCAGCAGCCTGAGGGGAGGGGCCCATAGTTCAACCAACTACTACGAGCAGTACTTC. The chain uses TRBV4-2 and TRBJ2-7; the match to TRBD2 covers 7 bases. Germline V CDR1 and CDR2: LGHNA, YNFKEQ. This CDR3 is built from 20 residues. J gave up 3 bases and V 4 bases, and 24 bases lay outside the gene matches.

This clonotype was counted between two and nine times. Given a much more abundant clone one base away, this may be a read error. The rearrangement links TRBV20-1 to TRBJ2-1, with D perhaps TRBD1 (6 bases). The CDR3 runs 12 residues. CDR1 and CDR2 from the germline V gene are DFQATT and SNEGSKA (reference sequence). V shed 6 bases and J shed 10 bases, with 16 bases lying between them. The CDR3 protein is CSASKGGKEQFF. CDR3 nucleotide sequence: TGCAGTGCGTCTAAAGGGGGTAAGGAGCAGTTCTTC.

In nucleotides, the CDR3 is TGCAGTGCTAGAGAGACAGGGAGGGCCTATTCACCCCTCCACTTT. It yields the protein CSARETGRAYSPLHF. The chain links TRBV20-1 to TRBJ1-6, with 7 bases identical to TRBD1. This CDR3 has 15 residues. The V gene's germline CDR1 is DFQATT and CDR2 SNEGSKA (reference sequence). Trimming cost V 0 bases and J 8 bases; bases outside gene matches: 7.

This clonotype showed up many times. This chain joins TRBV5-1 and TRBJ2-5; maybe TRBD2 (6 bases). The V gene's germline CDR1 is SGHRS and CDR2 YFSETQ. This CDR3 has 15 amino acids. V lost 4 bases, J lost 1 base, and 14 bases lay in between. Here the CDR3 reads CASSPGTPFQETQYF. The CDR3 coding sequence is TGCGCCAGCAGCCCCGGGACTCCCTTCCAAGAGACCCAGTACTTC.

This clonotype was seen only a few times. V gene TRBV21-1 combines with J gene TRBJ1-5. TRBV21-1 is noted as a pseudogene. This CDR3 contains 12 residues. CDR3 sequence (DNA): TGTGCCAGCAGGGTCGGGGATCAGCCCCAGCATTTT. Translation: CASRVGDQPQHF.

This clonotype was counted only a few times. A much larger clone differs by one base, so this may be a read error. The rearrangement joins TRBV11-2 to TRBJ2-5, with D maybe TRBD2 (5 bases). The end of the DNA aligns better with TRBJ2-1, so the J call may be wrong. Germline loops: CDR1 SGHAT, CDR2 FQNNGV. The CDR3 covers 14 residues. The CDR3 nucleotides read TGTGCCAGCAGCTTTACTAGTGGGCAAGAGACCCAGTTCTTC. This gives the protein CASSFTSGQETQFF.

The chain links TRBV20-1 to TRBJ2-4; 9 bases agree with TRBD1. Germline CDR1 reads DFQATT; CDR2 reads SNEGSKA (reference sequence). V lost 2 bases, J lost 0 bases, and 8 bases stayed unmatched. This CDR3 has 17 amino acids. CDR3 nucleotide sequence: TGCAGTGCTAGACCTCCCGGGACAGGGTTAGCCAAAAACATTCAGTACTTC. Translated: CSARPPGTGLAKNIQYF.

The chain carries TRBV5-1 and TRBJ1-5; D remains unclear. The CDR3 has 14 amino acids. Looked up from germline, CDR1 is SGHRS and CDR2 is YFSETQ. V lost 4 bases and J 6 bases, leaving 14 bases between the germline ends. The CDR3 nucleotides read TGCGCCAGCAGCCTCGGACCCGGACGTCAGCCCCAGCATTTT. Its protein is CASSLGPGRQPQHF. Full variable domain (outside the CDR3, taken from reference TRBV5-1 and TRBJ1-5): KAGVTQTPRYLIKTRGQQVTLSCSPISGHRSVSWYQQTPGQGLQFLFEYFSETQRNKGNFPGRFSGRQFSNSRSEMNVSTLELGDSALYLCASSLGPGRQPQHFGDGTRLSIL.

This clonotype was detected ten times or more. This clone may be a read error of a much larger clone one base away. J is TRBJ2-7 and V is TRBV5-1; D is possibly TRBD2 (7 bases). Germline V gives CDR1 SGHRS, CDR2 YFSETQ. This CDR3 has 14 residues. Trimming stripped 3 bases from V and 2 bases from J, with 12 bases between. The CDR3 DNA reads TGCGCCAGCAGCTGGGGGGGGCTTACCTACGAGCAGTACTTC. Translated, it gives CASSWGGLTYEQYF.

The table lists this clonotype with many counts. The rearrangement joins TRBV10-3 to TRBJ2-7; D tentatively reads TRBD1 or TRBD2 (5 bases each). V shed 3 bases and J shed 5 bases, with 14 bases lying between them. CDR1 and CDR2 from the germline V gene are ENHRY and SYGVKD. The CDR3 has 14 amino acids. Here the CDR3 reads CAISDRATRDEQYF. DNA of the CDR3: TGTGCCATCAGTGACAGGGCAACTAGGGACGAGCAGTACTTC.

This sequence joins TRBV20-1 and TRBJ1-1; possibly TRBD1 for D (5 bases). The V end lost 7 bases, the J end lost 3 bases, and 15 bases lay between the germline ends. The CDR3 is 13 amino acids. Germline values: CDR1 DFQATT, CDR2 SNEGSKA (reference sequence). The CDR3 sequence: CSVRVAADTEAFF. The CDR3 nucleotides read TGCAGTGTCAGGGTGGCAGCCGACACTGAAGCTTTCTTT.